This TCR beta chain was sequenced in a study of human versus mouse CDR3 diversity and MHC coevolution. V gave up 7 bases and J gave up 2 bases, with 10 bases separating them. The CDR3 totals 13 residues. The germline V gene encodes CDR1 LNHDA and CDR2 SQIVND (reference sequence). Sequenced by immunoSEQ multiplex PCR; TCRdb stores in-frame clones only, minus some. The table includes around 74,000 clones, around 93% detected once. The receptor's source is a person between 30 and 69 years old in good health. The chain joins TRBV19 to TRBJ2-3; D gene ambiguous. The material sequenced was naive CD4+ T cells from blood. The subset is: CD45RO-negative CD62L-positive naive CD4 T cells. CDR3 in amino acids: CASTPENTDTQYF. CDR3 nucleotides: TGTGCCAGTACCCCCGAGAACACAGATACGCAGTATTTT.